One sample yielded the 15 T cell receptor beta chains listed below, sequenced in a study of graft-versus-host responses after intestinal transplantation. This table comes from immunoSEQ multiplex PCR, and its TCRdb copy is limited to in-frame clones, with some not included. This sample has tens of thousands of clones; nearly 90% occur once, and the top ten carry around 5%. Material: PBMCs, obtained roughly ten weeks after intestinal transplantation. The receptors here all came from a human patient who received an intestinal transplant, so some T cells may come from the graft donor.

The rearrangement links TRBV7-8 to TRBJ2-7; D gene uncertain. CDR1 SGHVS and CDR2 FQNEAQ come from the germline V gene. This CDR3 comprises 13 residues. V was shortened by 4 bases and J by 2 bases, with 9 bases between the two germline ends. Here the CDR3 reads CASSSRLPYEQYF. CDR3 DNA sequence: TGTGCCAGCAGCTCTAGGCTCCCCTACGAGCAGTACTTC.

This chain joins TRBV25-1 and TRBJ2-1, with 8 positions matching TRBD2. The CDR3 is 16 residues long. J gave up 0 bases and V 5 bases, and 6 bases lay outside the gene matches. Germline CDR1 reads MGHDK; CDR2 reads SYGVNS. The CDR3 DNA is TGTGCCAGCAGTCCCAGCGGGGGACGCTCCTACAATGAGCAGTTCTTC. Translation: CASSPSGGRSYNEQFF. The variable domain in full, completed from reference TRBV25-1 and TRBJ2-1, reads EADIYQTPRYLVIGTGKKITLECSQTMGHDKMYWYQQDPGMELHLIHYSYGVNSTEKGDLSSESTVSRIRTEHFPLTLESARPSHTSQYLCASSPSGGRSYNEQFFGPGTRLTVL.

This clone has only one observation. The V call is TRBV7-7, the J call TRBJ1-4, with D perhaps TRBD1 (5 bases). V lost 5 bases and J 0 bases, leaving 10 bases between the germline ends. This CDR3 is 15 amino acids long. Germline-derived CDR1 and CDR2 are SSHAT and FNYEAQ (reference sequence). CDR3 sequence reads: CASSPGFSTNEKLFF. CDR3 nucleotide sequence: TGTGCCAGCAGCCCAGGGTTTTCAACTAATGAAAAACTGTTTTTT. Full variable domain (outside the CDR3, taken from reference TRBV7-7 and TRBJ1-4): GAGVSQSPRYKVTKRGQDVTLRCDPISSHATLYWYQQALGQGPEFLTYFNYEAQPDKSGLPSDRFSAERPEGSISTLTIQRTEQRDSAMYRCASSPGFSTNEKLFFGSGTQLSVL.

The rearrangement joins TRBV7-6 to TRBJ2-5; 10 nucleotides agree with TRBD2. Germline CDR1 and CDR2: SGHVS and FNYEAQ. The junction had 9 bases not matched to a gene; V was cut back by 5 bases and J by 3 bases. The CDR3 consists of 16 residues. Written as DNA, the CDR3 is TGTGCCAGCAGCCGCGAGCGGGGGGGCATCGAAGAGACCCAGTACTTC. Residues: CASSRERGGIEETQYF. The full variable domain, completed using reference TRBV7-6 and TRBJ2-5, is GAGVSQSPRYKVTKRGQDVALRCDPISGHVSLYWYRQALGQGPEFLTYFNYEAQQDKSGLPNDRFSAERPEGSISTLTIQRTEQRDSAMYRCASSRERGGIEETQYFGPGTRLLVL.

This chain uses TRBV11-3 with TRBJ1-6, with TRBD1 matching 11 bases. The germline gives CDR1 SGHNT, CDR2 YENEEA. The CDR3 is 18 residues long. J lost 0 bases, V lost 3 bases, and 4 bases had no gene match. CDR3 loop: CASSLDRGPSSYNSPLHF. CDR3 DNA sequence: TGTGCCAGCAGCTTGGACAGGGGGCCCAGCTCCTATAATTCACCCCTCCACTTT.

The V and J genes are TRBV19 and TRBJ2-6, with D uncertain. CDR3 length equals 13 residues. CDR1 is LNHDA, CDR2 SQIVND, per germline (reference sequence). Trimming took off 6 bases at V and 0 bases at J, with 3 bases between the two ends. In DNA, the CDR3 is TGTGCCAGTAGGAGCTCTGGGGCCAACGTCCTGACTTTC. Residues: CASRSSGANVLTF.

The CDR3 DNA reads as TGTGCCTGGAGTTCTCCGGAGGGCTCGAACACTGAAGCTTTCTTT. Translated, it gives CAWSSPEGSNTEAFF. The genes are TRBV30 and TRBJ1-1; D gene unclear. CDR1 and CDR2 (germline): GTSNPN, SVGIG (reference sequence). The CDR3 has 15 amino acids. Trimming cost V 2 bases and J 1 base, with 14 bases left between them.

The chain joins TRBV2 to TRBJ1-1; no clear D gene. Per the germline V gene, CDR1 is SNHLY and CDR2 is FYNNEI. This CDR3 has 13 amino acids. Trimming removed 6 bases from V and 1 base from J, with 9 bases in between. CDR3 residues: CASSLASNTEAFF. In nucleotides, the CDR3 is TGTGCCAGCAGCCTGGCCTCGAACACTGAAGCTTTCTTT.

The chain links TRBV27 to TRBJ1-2; D gene ambiguous. Germline loops: CDR1 MNHEY, CDR2 SMNVEV (reference sequence). The CDR3 runs 13 residues. Trimming shortened V by 4 bases and J by 2 bases, and 8 bases separated the two germline ends. For the CDR3, the DNA is TGTGCCAGCAGTTCTCAGATCAACTATGGCTACACCTTC. It specifies CASSSQINYGYTF.

The rearrangement uses TRBV21-1 and TRBJ1-1. TRBV21-1 corresponds to a pseudogene. This CDR3 has 16 amino acids. In DNA, the CDR3 is TGTGCCAGCAGCAAAAATGGTAGGGGAGGGGGCACTGAAGCTTTCTTT. Translating it yields CASSKNGRGGGTEAFF.

The rearrangement joins TRBV7-9 to TRBJ2-1; a weak D match, TRBD2 (6 bases). Germline CDR1 SEHNR, CDR2 FQNEAQ (reference sequence). Deletions cut 4 bases from V and 9 bases from J, with 10 bases between. The CDR3 consists of 12 residues. This chain's CDR3 is CASSSSSAEQFF. Written as DNA, the CDR3 is TGTGCCAGCAGCTCCTCTAGCGCTGAGCAGTTCTTC.

The V gene is TRBV4-3, the J gene TRBJ2-1; D gene uncertain. V gave up 0 bases and J gave up 5 bases, with 8 bases separating them. Germline lookup yields CDR1 LGHNA and CDR2 YSLEER. The CDR3 contains 14 residues. The CDR3 bases are TGCGCCAGCAGCCAAGAGGGGAAAAACAATGAGCAGTTCTTC. Its translation is CASSQEGKNNEQFF.

This chain uses TRBV5-1 with TRBJ1-3, with D possibly matching TRBD1 (5 bases). V was clipped by 0 bases and J by 0 bases, with 7 bases between them. CDR1 SGHRS and CDR2 YFSETQ come from the germline V gene. CDR3 length: 15 residues. This CDR3 is CASSLVRGSGNTIYF. DNA for the CDR3: TGCGCCAGCAGCTTGGTAAGGGGCTCTGGAAACACCATATATTTT.

The V gene is TRBV12-5, the J gene TRBJ1-2; D is uncertain. Germline-derived CDR1 and CDR2 are LGHNT and FRNRAP. This CDR3 region has 14 residues. V dropped 1 base and J dropped 4 bases, with 10 bases sitting between them. The CDR3, as DNA: TGTGCTAGTGGTTTGGGTGAGGGCCTCTATGGCTACACCTTC. This encodes CASGLGEGLYGYTF.

This clone was detected once. The chain uses TRBV2 and TRBJ1-1; D is uncertain. Germline CDR1 is SNHLY and CDR2 is FYNNEI. The V and J ends lost 0 bases and 12 bases respectively, with 11 bases between them. This CDR3 contains 12 residues. In nucleotides, the CDR3 is TGTGCCAGCAGTGAAGCGGGTGGTAGGCCTTTCTTT. Translation gives CASSEAGGRPFF.